This T cell receptor (beta chain) stems from a study of early T cells in non-severe SARS-CoV-2 infection listed by TCRdb under 2021. Background on the whole study: Because TCR sequencing was done on bulk RNA from unsorted whole blood, the alpha and beta chains could not be paired. The research as a whole found: VDJdb matching was skewed toward anti-spike CD8 responses and likely underestimated virus-specific expansions, missing private and CD4 specificities.

The receptor library was made with 5' RACE. TCRdb shows the sequencer as NextSeq 500. To correct for sequencing error and PCR bias, the TCR library protocol tagged individual cDNA molecules with unique molecular identifiers. TCR alpha and beta chains were both sequenced, and the abundances of alpha and beta sequences in each sample were closely correlated with each other. Per the source publication's procedure: V gene, J gene and CDR3 annotation of TCR sequences was performed with Decombinator V4. Expanded TCRs were defined as changing significantly between any two time points under a Poisson model with p below 0.0001. TCR abundances were normalised to the total number of TCRs sequenced per sample and expressed as counts per million. MAIT TCRs were defined by TRAV1-2 paired with TRAJ12, TRAJ20 or TRAJ33, and iNKT TCRs by TRAV10 paired with TRAJ18. A search of VDJdb, accessed on 1 November 2021, was run for TCRs annotated to CMV, EBV and SARS-CoV-2, with TCRs annotated for multiple antigens excluded. TCRdb reprocessing: public reads trimmed at Q25 with fastp, clones called with MiXCR, in-frame beta chains kept. Duplicate CDR3 protein sequences are folded into a single record with the most common DNA and genes. V and J calls and clone size were set by TCRdb, not the authors. The sample table holds around 31,000 distinct CDR3 sequences, of which roughly a tenth were seen once. The ten largest make up roughly 13% of the sample.

The study was a case-control design nested within a healthcare worker cohort in London, UK, with weekly nasopharyngeal swab PCR tests and blood sampling. Healthcare workers were recruited during the week of the UK lockdown, between 23 and 31 March 2020, and followed weekly for up to 16 weeks. This clonotype was recorded at least ten times. Its recognized antigen is unknown. No base-level quality is on record; no much larger clone is a single base apart. Compared with germline, V lacks 3 bases and J lacks 1 base; bases without a gene match: 12. CDR1 WSHSY and CDR2 SAAADI were looked up in the germline V gene. The CDR3 runs 19 amino acids, cysteine and phenylalanine included. Only the CDR3 region is kept as DNA, spanning 57 bases read in frame from base 1.

Sequenced sample: whole blood. The rearrangement combines TRBV10-2 with TRBJ2-1; 10 bases in the middle match TRBD2. This receptor was taken from an adult who was a healthcare worker with PCR-confirmed SARS-CoV-2 infection or an uninfected control (not recorded which). Here the CDR3 is given as CASSEGWASGGRSYNEQFF. The bases read TGCGCCAGCAGTGAAGGTTGGGCTAGCGGGGGAAGATCCTACAATGAGCAGTTCTTC.